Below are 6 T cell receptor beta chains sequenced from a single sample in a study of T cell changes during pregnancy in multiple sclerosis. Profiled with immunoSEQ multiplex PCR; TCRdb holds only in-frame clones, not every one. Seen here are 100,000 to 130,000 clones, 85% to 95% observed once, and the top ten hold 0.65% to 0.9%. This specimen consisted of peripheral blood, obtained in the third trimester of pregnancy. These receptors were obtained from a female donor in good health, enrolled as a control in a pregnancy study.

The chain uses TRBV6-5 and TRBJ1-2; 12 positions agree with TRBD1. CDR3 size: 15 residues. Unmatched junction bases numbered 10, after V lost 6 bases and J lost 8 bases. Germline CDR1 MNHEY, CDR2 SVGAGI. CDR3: CASRDPGQGARGYTF. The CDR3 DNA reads TGTGCCAGCAGGGACCCGGGACAGGGGGCGCGGGGCTACACCTTC.

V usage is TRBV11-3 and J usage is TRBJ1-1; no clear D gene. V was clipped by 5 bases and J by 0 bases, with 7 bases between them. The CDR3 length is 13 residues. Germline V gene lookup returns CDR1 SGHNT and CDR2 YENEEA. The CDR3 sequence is CASSPGVNTEAFF. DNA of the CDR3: TGTGCCAGCAGCCCGGGTGTGAACACTGAAGCTTTCTTT.

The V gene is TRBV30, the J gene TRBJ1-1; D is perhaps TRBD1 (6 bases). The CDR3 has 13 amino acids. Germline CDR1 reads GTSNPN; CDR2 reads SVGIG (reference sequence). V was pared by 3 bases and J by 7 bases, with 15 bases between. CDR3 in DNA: TGTGCCTGGAGAAATACAGGGACGGGTGAAGCTTTCTTT. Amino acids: CAWRNTGTGEAFF.

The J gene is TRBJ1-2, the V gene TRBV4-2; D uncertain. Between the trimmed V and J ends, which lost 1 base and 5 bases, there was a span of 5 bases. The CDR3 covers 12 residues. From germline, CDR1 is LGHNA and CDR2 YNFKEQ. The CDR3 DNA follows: TGTGCCAGCAGCCAAGGCCTATATGGCTACACCTTC. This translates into CASSQGLYGYTF.

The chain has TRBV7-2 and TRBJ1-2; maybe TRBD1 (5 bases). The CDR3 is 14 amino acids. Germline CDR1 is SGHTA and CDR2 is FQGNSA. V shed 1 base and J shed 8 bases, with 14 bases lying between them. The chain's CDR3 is CASSLDGGTIGYTF. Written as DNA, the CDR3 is TGTGCCAGCAGCTTAGATGGGGGGACTATAGGCTACACCTTC.

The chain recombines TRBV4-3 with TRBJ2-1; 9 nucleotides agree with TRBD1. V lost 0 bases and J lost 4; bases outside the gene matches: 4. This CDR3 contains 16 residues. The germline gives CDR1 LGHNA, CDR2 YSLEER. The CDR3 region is CASSQEPGQGYNEQFF. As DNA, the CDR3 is TGCGCCAGCAGCCAAGAACCGGGACAGGGATACAATGAGCAGTTCTTC.